This T cell receptor (beta chain) was recorded in a study of CD8+ T cells in alopecia areata. Treatment of the sample: oral pan-JAK inhibitor, 5-10 mg twice daily. This CDR3 comprises 12 residues. CDR1 GTSNPN and CDR2 SVGIG come from the germline V gene (reference sequence). Trimming left V 0 bases short and J 8 bases short, with 10 bases between. Sequencing relied on a cDNA template that was reverse transcribed from extracted RNA. The data were produced by immunoSEQ multiplex PCR, yet TCRdb's version contains in-frame clones alone and is incomplete. Of roughly 200,000 clones in the sample, about 60% are singletons; the top ten hold around an eighth.

The rearrangement links TRBV30 to TRBJ1-2; the D is unclear. The source was CD8+ T cells sorted from blood, collected at week 24, from a patient treated with tofacitinib. This clonotype was sampled from a human donor with alopecia areata. Here the CDR3 DNA reads TGTGCCTGGAGTGTAGGGTCGGAAGGCTACACCTTC. This translates into CAWSVGSEGYTF. Full variable domain (remainder filled in from reference TRBV30 and TRBJ1-2): SQTIHQWPATLVQPVGSPLSLECTVEGTSNPNLYWYRQAAGRGLQLLFYSVGIGQISSEVPQNLSASRPQDRQFILSSKKLLLSDSGFYLCAWSVGSEGYTFGSGTRLTVV.